A single sample gave rise to the 30 T cell receptor beta chains below, sequenced in a study of T cells in localized non-small cell lung cancer (dated by TCRdb to 2020 to 2021). Library creation used the immunoSEQ multiplex PCR assay. TCRdb carries this immuneACCESS record with in-frame sequences only. Its versions omit some clonotypes, under half of them owing to an unresolved V gene in the studies checked, with the rest unexplained. The sample has around 30,000 clones on record, 92% of them singletons. The ten largest clones take up over 3.5% of the sample. Source: peripheral blood mononuclear cells, taken before any cancer treatment. The receptors originated from a woman aged 35 to 70 with stage III lung adenocarcinoma.

This chain uses TRBV2 with TRBJ1-5; 7 nucleotides line up with TRBD1. Germline assignment: CDR1 SNHLY and CDR2 FYNNEI. The CDR3 sequence is 13 residues long. V dropped 11 bases and J dropped 5; count of bases not matched to a gene: 9. CDR3 sequence: CAGGTENYQPQHF. CDR3 in DNA: TGTGCCGGCGGGACAGAAAATTATCAGCCCCAGCATTTT.

The V gene is TRBV6-5, the J gene TRBJ1-1, with D hard to call. This CDR3 spans 13 amino acids. Trimming pared 7 bases from V and 1 base from J, leaving 10 bases between. Looked up from germline, CDR1 is MNHEY and CDR2 is SVGAGI. The CDR3 DNA is TGTGCCAGCACCAAAAGTGGGAACACTGAAGCTTTCTTT. Protein: CASTKSGNTEAFF.

The genes are TRBV9 and TRBJ1-6; D ambiguous. Trimming removed 0 bases from V and 5 bases from J, with 9 bases in between. Germline values: CDR1 SGDLS, CDR2 YYNGEE. CDR3 length: 15 residues. In nucleotides, the CDR3 is TGTGCCAGCAGCGTAGTGCCAGGAAATAATTCACCCCTCCACTTT. Translated: CASSVVPGNNSPLHF.

The rearrangement uses TRBV27 and TRBJ2-1, with a possible D match to TRBD2 (6 bases). Trimming took off 6 bases at V and 0 bases at J, with 15 bases between the two ends. This CDR3 is 16 amino acids long. Germline V lookup: CDR1 MNHEY, CDR2 SMNVEV (reference sequence). Here the CDR3 DNA reads TGTGCCAGCAGCCCAAAGCGGGCGGGCTCCTACAATGAGCAGTTCTTC. It yields the protein CASSPKRAGSYNEQFF.

This chain links TRBV10-3 with TRBJ1-2; 7 bases match TRBD1. Germline V gene sequence: CDR1 ENHRY, CDR2 SYGVKD. This CDR3 is built from 13 residues. The V gene end was trimmed by 7 bases and the J gene end by 2 bases; junction bases not matched to a gene: 4. This chain's CDR3 is CAITTGENYGYTF. In DNA, the CDR3 is TGTGCCATCACAACAGGGGAGAACTATGGCTACACCTTC.

CDR3 in amino acids: CASSESELAGNNEQFF. CDR3 nucleotides: TGTGCCAGCAGTGAAAGTGAGCTAGCGGGGAACAATGAGCAGTTCTTC. The chain uses TRBV2 and TRBJ2-1; 9 nucleotides agree with TRBD2. V dropped 2 bases and J dropped 5; count of bases not matched to a gene: 7. The CDR3 is 16 amino acids. Germline values: CDR1 SNHLY, CDR2 FYNNEI.

This chain connects TRBV6-6 to TRBJ1-2; D gene uncertain. Germline CDR1 reads MNHNY; CDR2 reads SVGAGI (reference sequence). This CDR3 region has 13 residues. V was shortened by 2 bases and J by 2 bases, with 6 bases between the two germline ends. In DNA, the CDR3 is TGTGCCAGCAGTTACGACAAAAACTATGGCTACACCTTC. It specifies CASSYDKNYGYTF.

V is TRBV29-1 and J is TRBJ2-1; D possibly corresponds to TRBD1 (5 bases). V dropped 6 bases and J dropped 7 bases, with 13 bases sitting between them. The CDR3 runs to 12 residues. The V gene's germline CDR1 is SQVTM and CDR2 ANQGSEA. CDR3 amino acids: CSVLYNRNEQFF. CDR3 nucleotides: TGCAGCGTCTTATACAACAGGAATGAGCAGTTCTTC.

The V call is TRBV5-4, the J call TRBJ1-4; 8 bases line up with TRBD1. Germline V gives CDR1 SGHNT, CDR2 YYREEE (reference sequence). The CDR3 is 14 residues long. After removal of 3 bases from V and 2 bases from J, the junction contained 0 bases not matched to a gene. CDR3 region: CASSYRGTNEKLFF. CDR3 in DNA: TGTGCCAGCAGCTACAGGGGGACTAATGAAAAACTGTTTTTT.

This chain joins TRBV6-5 and TRBJ2-7, with 10 bases identical to TRBD1. There are 15 residues in the CDR3. In germline, CDR1 is MNHEY, CDR2 SVGAGI. Trimming at V came to 0 bases and at J to 9 bases, leaving 8 bases not matched to a gene. The CDR3 sequence is CASSYSRQGAFGQYF. Here the CDR3 DNA reads TGTGCCAGCAGTTACTCGCGACAGGGGGCGTTCGGGCAGTACTTC.

The chain carries TRBV4-1 and TRBJ1-1; 7 bases fit TRBD1. The CDR3 contains 16 residues. Germline V lookup: CDR1 MGHRA, CDR2 YSYEKL. Trimming took 1 base from V and 5 from J; bases not matched to a gene: 10. CDR3 sequence: CASSQAGQGDFTEAFF. CDR3 coding DNA: TGCGCCAGCAGCCAAGCAGGTCAGGGGGATTTTACTGAAGCTTTCTTT.

This chain joins TRBV6-1 and TRBJ2-5; perhaps D is TRBD1 or TRBD2 (5 bases each). Germline assignment: CDR1 MNHNS and CDR2 SASEGT. The CDR3 covers 13 residues. The V and J ends lost 7 bases and 8 bases respectively, with 17 bases between them. The CDR3 protein is CASNSGPYRTQYF. CDR3 sequence (DNA): TGTGCCAGCAATTCGGGACCCTACAGAACCCAGTACTTC.

The genes are TRBV7-6 and TRBJ1-5, with D possibly TRBD1 on 5 matching bases. Germline CDR1 and CDR2: SGHVS and FNYEAQ. The V gene lost 1 base and the J gene lost 4 bases, with 8 bases spanning the gap. The CDR3 totals 14 residues. CDR3 amino acids: CASSLGGENQPQHF. The DNA for the CDR3 is TGTGCCAGCAGCTTAGGGGGGGAAAATCAGCCCCAGCATTTT.

The chain uses TRBV7-6 and TRBJ2-5, with 15 positions matching TRBD2. J gave up 5 bases and V 3 bases, and 7 bases lay outside the gene matches. The CDR3 loop spans 17 amino acids. From germline, CDR1 is SGHVS and CDR2 FNYEAQ. Written as DNA, the CDR3 is TGTGCCAGCAGCTTGCGGATTGGGACTAGCGGGAGGGAGACCCAGTACTTC. This encodes CASSLRIGTSGRETQYF. Drawing the rest from reference TRBV7-6 and TRBJ2-5, the complete variable domain is GAGVSQSPRYKVTKRGQDVALRCDPISGHVSLYWYRQALGQGPEFLTYFNYEAQQDKSGLPNDRFSAERPEGSISTLTIQRTEQRDSAMYRCASSLRIGTSGRETQYFGPGTRLLVL.

There are a few counts of this clone. Written as DNA, the CDR3 is TGTGCCAGCTCACCGGTCCAAGCGGGGGCCCAACTCGGCGAGCAGTACTTC. Protein: CASSPVQAGAQLGEQYF. V is TRBV18 and J is TRBJ2-7, with 8 bases identical to TRBD2. CDR1 is KGHSH and CDR2 is LQKENI in the germline V gene. V shed 3 bases and J 6 bases; nucleotides not matched to a gene: 16. The CDR3 has 17 residues. The variable domain in full, with the rest retrieved from reference TRBV18 and TRBJ2-7, is NAGVMQNPRHLVRRRGQEARLRCSPMKGHSHVYWYRQLPEEGLKFMVYLQKENIIDESGMPKERFSAEFPKEGPSILRIQQVVRGDSAAYFCASSPVQAGAQLGEQYFGPGTRLTVT.

This rearrangement joins TRBV5-1 to TRBJ2-5; maybe TRBD1 (5 bases). Germline V lookup: CDR1 SGHRS, CDR2 YFSETQ. This CDR3 has 13 amino acids. Between the trimmed V and J ends, which lost 1 base and 7 bases, there was a span of 11 bases. The CDR3 DNA sequence: TGCGCCAGCAGCTTGCCCAGGGCTGGGACCCAGTACTTC. Protein sequence: CASSLPRAGTQYF.

V usage is TRBV6-4 and J usage is TRBJ1-6, with 9 bases aligning to TRBD1. Per germline, CDR1 MRHNA and CDR2 SNTAGT. The CDR3 spans 14 residues. V lost 9 bases, J lost 14 bases, and 14 bases stayed unmatched. CDR3: CARNRTDRGSALHF. The DNA for the CDR3 is TGTGCCAGGAACAGGACGGACAGGGGTTCGGCCCTCCACTTT.

Only one count was recorded for this clone. The J gene is TRBJ1-2, the V gene TRBV5-1; no definite D call. CDR1 SGHRS and CDR2 YFSETQ come from the germline V gene. V was trimmed by 6 bases and J by 8 bases, leaving 20 bases between them. This CDR3 contains 14 residues. CDR3 nucleotide sequence: TGCGCCAGCACCGAGGAGGGAAGTCAGAAAGGCTACACCTTC. This gives the protein CASTEEGSQKGYTF.

The rearrangement joins TRBV6-5 to TRBJ1-1; D is unclear. Trimming cost V 0 bases and J 11 bases, with 16 bases left between them. Germline assignment: CDR1 MNHEY and CDR2 SVGAGI. This CDR3 spans 14 amino acids. The CDR3: CASSYSAINSQAFF. The CDR3 coding sequence is TGTGCCAGCAGTTACTCTGCAATAAACTCCCAGGCTTTCTTT.

This chain connects TRBV11-2 to TRBJ2-4, with D tentatively TRBD1 or TRBD2 (5 bases each). Trimming took 0 bases from V and 0 from J, leaving 12 bases between them. The germline V gene encodes CDR1 SGHAT and CDR2 FQNNGV. The CDR3 covers 17 residues. The CDR3 loop is CASSLDRWGIAKNIQYF. The CDR3 region has the DNA TGTGCCAGCAGCTTAGATCGGTGGGGGATAGCCAAAAACATTCAGTACTTC.

This chain uses TRBV6-6 with TRBJ2-7, with 8 bases lining up with TRBD2. V was pared by 5 bases and J by 1 base, with 4 bases of the junction left unmatched. Germline CDR1 reads MNHNY; CDR2 reads SVGAGI (reference sequence). The CDR3 is made up of 14 amino acids. This chain's CDR3 is CASSRTSRSYEQYF. CDR3 nucleotides: TGTGCCAGCAGTCGGACTAGCAGATCCTACGAGCAGTACTTC.

V and J are TRBV4-3 and TRBJ1-4; D might be TRBD1 (5 bases). The germline CDR1 and CDR2 sequences are LGHNA and YSLEER. This CDR3 has 15 amino acids. V was shortened by 0 bases and J by 4 bases, with 9 bases between the two germline ends. This chain's CDR3 is CASSQETGRNEKLFF. The DNA for the CDR3 is TGCGCCAGCAGCCAAGAAACAGGCCGTAATGAAAAACTGTTTTTT.

The chain employs TRBV5-1 and TRBJ2-1; 9 bases align to TRBD2. The CDR3 consists of 14 residues. CDR1 is SGHRS, CDR2 YFSETQ, per germline. V lost 3 bases to trimming and J lost 7 bases; unmatched junction nucleotides: 5. CDR3 bases: TGCGCCAGCAGCTCAGCTAGCGGGGTAAATGAGCAGTTCTTC. It specifies CASSSASGVNEQFF.

The V call is TRBV19, the J call TRBJ2-1; 10 nucleotides align to TRBD1. This CDR3 has 15 residues. V shed 4 bases, J shed 4 bases, and the junction held 4 bases outside the gene matches. Germline V gives CDR1 LNHDA, CDR2 SQIVND (reference sequence). Here the CDR3 reads CASSTKDRGYNEQFF. The CDR3, as DNA: TGTGCCAGTAGTACCAAGGACAGGGGGTACAATGAGCAGTTCTTC.

Points on this clone: The germline gene is not matched at one end of the junction; a read error may be the cause. This same CDR3 is encoded by further DNA sequences in the sample. The chain joins TRBV5-6 to TRBJ1-6; tentative D call: TRBD1 (6 bases). Looked up from germline, CDR1 is SGHDT and CDR2 is YYEEEE. This CDR3 is built from 16 residues. This CDR3 reads CASSLATGEWNSPLHF. The CDR3 DNA follows: TGTGCCAGTAGCTTGGCGACAGGTGAATGGAATTCACCCCTCCACTTT. Combining the CDR3 with reference TRBV5-6 and TRBJ1-6 gives the whole variable domain DAGVTQSPTHLIKTRGQQVTLRCSPKSGHDTVSWYQQALGQGPQFIFQYYEEEERQRGNFPDRFSGHQFPNYSSELNVNALLLGDSALYLCASSLATGEWNSPLHFGNGTRLTVT.

The genes are TRBV20-1 and TRBJ2-7, with D tentatively TRBD2 (6 bases). V lost 7 bases to trimming and J lost 4 bases, with 11 bases between them. Germline CDR1 is DFQATT and CDR2 is SNEGSKA (reference sequence). This CDR3 has 11 residues. Here the CDR3 reads CSVLREYEQYF. CDR3 sequence (DNA): TGCAGTGTCCTCCGGGAGTACGAGCAGTACTTC.

For the CDR3, the DNA is TGTGCCTGGACCCAAGAGGGGACAGGGGTGGGGGAGACCCAGTACTTC. This gives the protein CAWTQEGTGVGETQYF. The chain is built from TRBV30 and TRBJ2-5, with 10 bases fitting TRBD1. This CDR3 has 16 amino acids. Germline V CDR1 and CDR2: GTSNPN, SVGIG (reference sequence). Trimming at V came to 4 bases and at J to 5 bases, leaving 13 bases not matched to a gene.

The chain links TRBV2 to TRBJ1-5; D ambiguous. The germline V and J ends were trimmed by 6 bases and 5 bases, with 14 bases remaining between them. The germline gives CDR1 SNHLY, CDR2 FYNNEI. This CDR3 has 14 residues. CDR3 region: CASSREKNDQPQHF. The CDR3 DNA reads as TGTGCCAGCAGCCGGGAAAAAAACGATCAGCCCCAGCATTTT.

As concerns this clone: Other nucleotide sequences in the sample specify the same CDR3. The chain recombines TRBV4-2 with TRBJ1-4; tentative D call: TRBD1 (6 bases). CDR1 is LGHNA, CDR2 YNFKEQ, per germline. The CDR3 covers 16 residues. V dropped 0 bases and J dropped 7 bases, with 15 bases sitting between them. CDR3 region: CASSQDTGRGSEKLFF. In DNA, the CDR3 is TGTGCCAGCAGCCAAGATACGGGCAGGGGAAGTGAAAAACTGTTTTTT.

A single count supports this clone. The gene calls are TRBV2 and TRBJ2-7; no reliable D call. CDR1 SNHLY and CDR2 FYNNEI come from the germline V gene. Trimming left V 0 bases short and J 3 bases short, with 3 bases between. This CDR3 has 12 residues. This chain's CDR3 is CASSEAYYEQYF. CDR3 nucleotides: TGTGCCAGCAGTGAAGCTTACTACGAGCAGTACTTC.